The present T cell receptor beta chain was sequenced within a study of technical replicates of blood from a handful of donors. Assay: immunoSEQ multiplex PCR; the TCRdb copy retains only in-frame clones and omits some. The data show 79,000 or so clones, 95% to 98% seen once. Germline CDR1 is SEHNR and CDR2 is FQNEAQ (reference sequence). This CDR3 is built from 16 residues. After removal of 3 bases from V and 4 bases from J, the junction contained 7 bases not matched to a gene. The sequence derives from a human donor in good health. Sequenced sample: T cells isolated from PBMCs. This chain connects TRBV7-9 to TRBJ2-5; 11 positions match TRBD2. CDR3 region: CASSFPLAGGRETQYF. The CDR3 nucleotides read TGTGCCAGCAGCTTCCCGTTAGCGGGAGGGAGAGAGACCCAGTACTTC.